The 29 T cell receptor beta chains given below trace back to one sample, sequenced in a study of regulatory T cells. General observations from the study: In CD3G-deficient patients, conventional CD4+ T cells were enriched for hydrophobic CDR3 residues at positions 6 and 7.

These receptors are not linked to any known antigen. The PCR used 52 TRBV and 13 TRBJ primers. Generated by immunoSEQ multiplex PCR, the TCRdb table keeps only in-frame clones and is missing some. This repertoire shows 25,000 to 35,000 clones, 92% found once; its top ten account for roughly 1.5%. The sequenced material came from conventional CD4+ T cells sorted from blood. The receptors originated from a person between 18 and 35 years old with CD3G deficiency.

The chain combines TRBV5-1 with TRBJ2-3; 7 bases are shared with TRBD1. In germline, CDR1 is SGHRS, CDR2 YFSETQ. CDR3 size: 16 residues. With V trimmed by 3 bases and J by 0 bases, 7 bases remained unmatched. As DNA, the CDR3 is TGCGCCAGCAGCTCGCTAGGGGGCGCGAGCACAGATACGCAGTATTTT. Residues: CASSSLGGASTDTQYF.

Here the CDR3 reads CASSVRNTEAFF. Here the CDR3 DNA reads TGTGCCAGCAGTGTCCGGAACACTGAAGCTTTCTTT. The chain uses TRBV6-6 and TRBJ1-1; the D is unclear. Trimming cost V 5 bases and J 1 base, with 5 bases left between them. The CDR3 length is 12 residues. CDR1 and CDR2 from the germline V gene are MNHNY and SVGAGI (reference sequence).

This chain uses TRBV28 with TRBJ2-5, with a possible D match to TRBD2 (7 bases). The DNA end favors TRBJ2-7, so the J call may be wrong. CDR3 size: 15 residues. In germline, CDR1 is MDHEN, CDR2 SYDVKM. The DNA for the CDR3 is TGTGCCAGCAGTTTGGGGGGGGCCGCGTACTACGAGCAGTACTTC. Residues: CASSLGGAAYYEQYF.

The DNA of the CDR3 is TGTGCCAGTCGCAGGGGCATGCCTATGAACACTGAAGCTTTCTTT. Protein: CASRRGMPMNTEAFF. The V and J genes are TRBV6-1 and TRBJ1-1; TRBD1 might be the D (6 bases). Germline CDR1 is MNHNS and CDR2 is SASEGT. The CDR3 spans 15 residues. Trimming took 9 bases from V and 0 from J, leaving 17 bases between them.

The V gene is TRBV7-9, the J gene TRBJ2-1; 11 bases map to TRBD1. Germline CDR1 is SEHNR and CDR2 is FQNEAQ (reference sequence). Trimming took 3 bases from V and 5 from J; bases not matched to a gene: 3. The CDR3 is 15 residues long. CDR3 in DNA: TGTGCCAGCAGCTTTGCGGGACAGGGGGACAATGAGCAGTTCTTC. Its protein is CASSFAGQGDNEQFF.

The CDR3, as DNA: TGTGCTAGTGGTTTGGCCTTACGGTCCTGGGGGCTAGCGGGTGTAAGCTCCTACGAGCAGTACTTC. Translated: CASGLALRSWGLAGVSSYEQYF. The J gene is TRBJ2-7, the V gene TRBV12-5, with 8 bases matching TRBD2. CDR1 LGHNT and CDR2 FRNRAP come from the germline V gene. V lost 1 base, J lost 0 bases, and 23 bases stayed unmatched. The CDR3 contains 22 residues.

The CDR3 reads CASSEAGGETQYF. The CDR3 bases are TGTGCCAGCAGTGAGGCGGGGGGGGAGACCCAGTACTTC. The chain combines TRBV28 with TRBJ2-5; the match to TRBD2 covers 9 bases. The CDR3 has 13 amino acids. Unmatched junction bases numbered 3, after V lost 5 bases and J lost 5 bases. Germline V gives CDR1 MDHEN, CDR2 SYDVKM.

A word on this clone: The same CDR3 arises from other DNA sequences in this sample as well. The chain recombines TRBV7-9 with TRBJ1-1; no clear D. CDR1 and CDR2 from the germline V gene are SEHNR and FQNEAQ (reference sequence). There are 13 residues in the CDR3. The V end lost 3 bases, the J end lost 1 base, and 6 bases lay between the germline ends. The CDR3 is CASSLEGNTEAFF. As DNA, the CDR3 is TGTGCCAGCAGCTTGGAAGGGAACACTGAAGCTTTCTTT.

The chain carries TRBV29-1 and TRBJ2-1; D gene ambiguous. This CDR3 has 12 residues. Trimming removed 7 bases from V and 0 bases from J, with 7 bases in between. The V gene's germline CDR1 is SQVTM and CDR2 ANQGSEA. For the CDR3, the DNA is TGCAGCGACATTACCTCCTACAATGAGCAGTTCTTC. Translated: CSDITSYNEQFF.

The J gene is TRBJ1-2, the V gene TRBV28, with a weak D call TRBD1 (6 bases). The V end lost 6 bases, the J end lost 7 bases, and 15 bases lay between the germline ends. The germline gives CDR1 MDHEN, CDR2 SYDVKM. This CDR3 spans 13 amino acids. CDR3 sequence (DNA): TGTGCCAGCAGCAAATCAGGGGCGGGTGGCTACACCTTC. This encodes CASSKSGAGGYTF.

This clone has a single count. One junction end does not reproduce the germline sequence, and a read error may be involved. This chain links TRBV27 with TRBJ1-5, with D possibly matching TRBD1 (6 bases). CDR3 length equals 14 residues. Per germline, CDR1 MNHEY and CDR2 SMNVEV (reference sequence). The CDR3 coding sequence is TGTGCCAGCAGTTTTTCCCCCGCTTCAGGGGAGTTTTGCTTT. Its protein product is CASSFSPASGEFCF.

The CDR3 nucleotides read TGTGCCAGTAGTATAGCCCTTGGGCTCGCTGAGCAGTTCTTC. It encodes CASSIALGLAEQFF. The rearrangement links TRBV19 to TRBJ2-1; D call uncertain. Germline-derived CDR1 and CDR2 are LNHDA and SQIVND (reference sequence). The CDR3 covers 14 residues. Trimming took 1 base from V and 9 from J, leaving 13 bases between them. Full variable domain (remainder filled in from reference TRBV19 and TRBJ2-1): DGGITQSPKYLFRKEGQNVTLSCEQNLNHDAMYWYRQDPGQGLRLIYYSQIVNDFQKGDIAEGYSVSREKKESFPLTVTSAQKNPTAFYLCASSIALGLAEQFFGPGTRLTVL.

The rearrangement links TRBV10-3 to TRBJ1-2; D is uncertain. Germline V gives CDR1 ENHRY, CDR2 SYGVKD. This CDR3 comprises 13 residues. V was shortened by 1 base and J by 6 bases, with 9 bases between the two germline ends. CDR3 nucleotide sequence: TGTGCCATCAGTGAGTTACAGAAAGATGGCTACACCTTC. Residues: CAISELQKDGYTF.

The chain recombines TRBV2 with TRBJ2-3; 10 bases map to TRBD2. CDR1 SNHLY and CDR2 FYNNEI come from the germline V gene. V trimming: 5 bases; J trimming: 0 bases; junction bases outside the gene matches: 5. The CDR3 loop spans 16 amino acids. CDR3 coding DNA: TGTGCCAGCAGTCTTACTAGCGGGGCCAGCACAGATACGCAGTATTTT. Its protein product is CASSLTSGASTDTQYF.

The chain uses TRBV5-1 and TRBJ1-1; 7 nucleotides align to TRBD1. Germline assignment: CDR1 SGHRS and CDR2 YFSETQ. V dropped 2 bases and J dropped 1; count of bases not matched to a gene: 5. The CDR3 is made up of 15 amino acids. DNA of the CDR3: TGCGCCAGCAGCTTAGGGACAGCAAAGAACACTGAAGCTTTCTTT. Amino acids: CASSLGTAKNTEAFF. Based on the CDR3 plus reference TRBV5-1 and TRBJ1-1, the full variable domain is KAGVTQTPRYLIKTRGQQVTLSCSPISGHRSVSWYQQTPGQGLQFLFEYFSETQRNKGNFPGRFSGRQFSNSRSEMNVSTLELGDSALYLCASSLGTAKNTEAFFGQGTRLTVV.

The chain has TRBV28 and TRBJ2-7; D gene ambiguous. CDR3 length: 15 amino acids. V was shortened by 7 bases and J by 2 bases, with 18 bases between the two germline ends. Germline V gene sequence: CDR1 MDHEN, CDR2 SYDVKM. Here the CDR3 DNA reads TGTGCCAGCACCGCCCGCCGAGGTGATACCTACGAGCAGTACTTC. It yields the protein CASTARRGDTYEQYF.

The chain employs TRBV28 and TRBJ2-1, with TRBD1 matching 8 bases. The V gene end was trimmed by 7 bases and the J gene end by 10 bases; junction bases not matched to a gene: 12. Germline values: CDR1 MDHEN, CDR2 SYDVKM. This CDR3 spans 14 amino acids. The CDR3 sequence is CASTGQGPSGEQFF. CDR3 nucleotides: TGTGCCAGCACTGGACAGGGCCCGTCAGGGGAGCAGTTCTTC.

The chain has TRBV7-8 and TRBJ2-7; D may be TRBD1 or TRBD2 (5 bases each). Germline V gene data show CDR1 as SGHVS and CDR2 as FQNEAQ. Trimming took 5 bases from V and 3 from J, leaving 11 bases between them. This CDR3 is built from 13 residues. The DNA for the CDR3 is TGTGCCAGCAGCAAGGGACGGTTCTACGAGCAGTACTTC. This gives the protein CASSKGRFYEQYF.

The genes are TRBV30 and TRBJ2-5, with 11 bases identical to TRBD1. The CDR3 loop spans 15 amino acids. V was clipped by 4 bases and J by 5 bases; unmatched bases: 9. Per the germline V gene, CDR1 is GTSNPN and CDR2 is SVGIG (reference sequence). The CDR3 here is CAWTPRTGGWETQYF. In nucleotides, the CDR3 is TGTGCCTGGACTCCGAGGACAGGGGGCTGGGAGACCCAGTACTTC.

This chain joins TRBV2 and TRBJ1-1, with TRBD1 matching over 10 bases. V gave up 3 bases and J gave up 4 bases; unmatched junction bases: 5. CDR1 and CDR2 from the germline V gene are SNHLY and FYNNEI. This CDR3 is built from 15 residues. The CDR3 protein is CASSDDRGPGTEAFF. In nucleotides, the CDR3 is TGTGCCAGCAGTGATGACAGGGGGCCGGGCACTGAAGCTTTCTTT.

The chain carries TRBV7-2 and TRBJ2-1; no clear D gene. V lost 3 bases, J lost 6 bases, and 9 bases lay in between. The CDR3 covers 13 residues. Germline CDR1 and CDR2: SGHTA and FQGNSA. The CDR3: CASSLPLGNEQFF. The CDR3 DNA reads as TGTGCCAGCAGCTTGCCCTTGGGCAATGAGCAGTTCTTC.

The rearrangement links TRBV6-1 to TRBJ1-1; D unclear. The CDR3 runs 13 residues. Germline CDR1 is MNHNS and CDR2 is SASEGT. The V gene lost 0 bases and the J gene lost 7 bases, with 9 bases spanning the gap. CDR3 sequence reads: CASSEARADEAFF. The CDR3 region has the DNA TGTGCCAGCAGTGAAGCTCGGGCAGATGAAGCTTTCTTT.

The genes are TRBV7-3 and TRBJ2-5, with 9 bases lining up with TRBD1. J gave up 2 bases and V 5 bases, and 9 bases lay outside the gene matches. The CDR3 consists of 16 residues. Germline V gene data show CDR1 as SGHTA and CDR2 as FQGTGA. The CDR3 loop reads CASSQTGGSVQETQYF. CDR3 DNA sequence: TGTGCCAGCAGCCAAACAGGGGGCTCGGTGCAAGAGACCCAGTACTTC.

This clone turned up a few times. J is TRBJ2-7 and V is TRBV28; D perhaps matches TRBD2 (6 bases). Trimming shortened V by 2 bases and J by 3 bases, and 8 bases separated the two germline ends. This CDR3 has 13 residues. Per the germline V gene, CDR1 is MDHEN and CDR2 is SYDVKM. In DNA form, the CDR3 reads TGTGCCAGCAGTTTAGGGGGGAGCTACGAGCAGTACTTC. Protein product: CASSLGGSYEQYF.

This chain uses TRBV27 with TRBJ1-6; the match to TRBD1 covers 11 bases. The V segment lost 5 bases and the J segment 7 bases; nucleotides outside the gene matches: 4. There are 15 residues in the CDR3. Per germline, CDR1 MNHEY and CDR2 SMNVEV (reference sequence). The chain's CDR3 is CASSPGTGGNSPLHF. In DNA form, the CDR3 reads TGTGCCAGCAGTCCCGGGACAGGGGGAAATTCACCCCTCCACTTT.

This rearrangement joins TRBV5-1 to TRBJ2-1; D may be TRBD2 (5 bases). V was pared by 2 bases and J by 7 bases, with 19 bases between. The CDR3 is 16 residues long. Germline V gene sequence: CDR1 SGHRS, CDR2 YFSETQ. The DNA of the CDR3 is TGCGCCAGCAGCTTCCTAGCAGCCCCACCGGGGAATGAGCAGTTCTTC. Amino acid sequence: CASSFLAAPPGNEQFF.

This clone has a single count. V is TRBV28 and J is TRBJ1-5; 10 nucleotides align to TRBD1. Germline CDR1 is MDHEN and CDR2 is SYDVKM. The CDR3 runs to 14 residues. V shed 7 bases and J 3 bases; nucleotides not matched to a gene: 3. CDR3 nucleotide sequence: TGTGCCAGCACCGGGACAGGGGTCAATCAGCCCCAGCATTTT. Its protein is CASTGTGVNQPQHF.

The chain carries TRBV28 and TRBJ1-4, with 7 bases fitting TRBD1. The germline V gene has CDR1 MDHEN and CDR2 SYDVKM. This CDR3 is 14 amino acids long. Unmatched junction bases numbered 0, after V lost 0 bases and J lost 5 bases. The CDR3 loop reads CASSLWGQNEKLFF. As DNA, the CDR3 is TGTGCCAGCAGTTTATGGGGACAGAATGAAAAACTGTTTTTT.

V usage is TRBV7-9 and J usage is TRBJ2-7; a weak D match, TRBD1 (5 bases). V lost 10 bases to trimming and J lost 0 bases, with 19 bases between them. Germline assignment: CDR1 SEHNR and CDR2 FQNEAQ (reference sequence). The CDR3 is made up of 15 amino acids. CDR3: CATKTVYIGSYEQYV. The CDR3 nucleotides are TGTGCCACCAAGACAGTTTATATTGGCTCCTACGAGCAGTACGTC.